A selection of T cell receptor beta chains follows, all from one sample in a study of identical twins. TCRdb fed the 5' RACE reads into MiXCR, producing one record per CDR3 protein. The profile shows roughly 1,500,000 distinct CDR3 sequences, roughly a third of them singletons. The sequencing input was cord blood. These receptors were obtained from a newborn girl in good health. CDR3s include the opening cysteine and the closing phenylalanine or tryptophan. A D gene is named only where the DNA matches it firmly. Not every row has a clone size; where given, it reads once, few, many or a size class.

>NA|TRBV20-1|TRBJ2-5|NA
TGCAGTGCTAGCTCCACAGGGAAAGAGACCCAGTACTTC
CSASSTGKETQYF
>NA|TRBV4-1|TRBJ1-5|TRBD1
TGCGCCAGCAGCCAAGAGAAAACAGGGGGCAATCAGCCCCAGCATTTT
CASSQEKTGGNQPQHF
>NA|TRBV14|TRBJ2-5|NA
TGTGCCAGCAGCCAACGAGGGGTTCGAGAGACCCAGTACTTC
CASSQRGVRETQYF
>NA|TRBV3-1|TRBJ2-1|NA
TGTGCCAGCAGCCAAGTCCGGCGTCGGGGCTCCTACAATGAGCAGTTCTTC
CASSQVRRRGSYNEQFF
>many|TRBV7-2|TRBJ2-3|NA
TGTGCCAGCGTAATCAACACAGATACGCAGTATTTT
CASVINTDTQYF
>NA|TRBV28|TRBJ1-4|NA
TGTGCCACCTCCGGGACACCAAATGAAAAACTGTTTTTT
CATSGTPNEKLFF
>NA|TRBV27|TRBJ1-4|NA
TGTGCCAGCAGTTTTCGGTTTCGGTCAAGAAGGACTAATGAAAAACTGTTTTTT
CASSFRFRSRRTNEKLFF
>NA|TRBV19|TRBJ2-3|NA
TGTGCCAGTAGTATACCGTACGATACGCAGTATTTT
CASSIPYDTQYF
>few|TRBV10-3|TRBJ2-7|NA
TGTGCCATCAGTGAGTCGGCGGGACGGCTCTACGAGCAGTACTTC
CAISESAGRLYEQYF
>NA|TRBV20-1|TRBJ2-5|TRBD2
TGCAGTGCTAGCAAGACTAGCGGGGGGCAAGAGACCCAGTACTTC
CSASKTSGGQETQYF
>NA|TRBV15|TRBJ1-4|NA
TGTGCCACCAGCAGAGCCCAGGGGAGAAGTACTAATGAAAAACTGTTTTTT
CATSRAQGRSTNEKLFF
>NA|TRBV3-1|TRBJ2-6|NA
TGTGCCAGCAACCTCCAGGTTGCCTCCTCTGGGGCCAACGTCCTGACTTTC
CASNLQVASSGANVLTF
>few|TRBV28|TRBJ2-7|TRBD1
TGTGCCAGCAGGCTTCCCGGGACAGGGGACTACGAGCAGTACTTC
CASRLPGTGDYEQYF
>once|TRBV12-3/TRBV12-4|TRBJ2-3|TRBD2
TGTGCCAGCACTCCAGCGGGAGGGCCAGGAGATACGCAGTATTTT
CASTPAGGPGDTQYF
>NA|TRBV7-9|TRBJ2-3|NA
TGTGCCAGCAGCTTAGCCTTAACACGGACTTACCGGGCCAGCGATACGCAGTATTTT
CASSLALTRTYRASDTQYF
>NA|TRBV20-1|TRBJ2-3|NA
TGCAGTGCCCCTAGCGCCTCTTGGGAAGATACGCAGTATTTT
CSAPSASWEDTQYF
>few|TRBV3-1|TRBJ2-1|NA
TGTGCCAGCAGCCAAAGGGGGGCTAGCGAGAACAATGAGCAGTTCTTC
CASSQRGASENNEQFF
>NA|TRBV20-1|TRBJ2-1|NA
TGCAGTGCTAGAGAACCGTCCTGGGAGCAGTTCTTC
CSAREPSWEQFF
>few|TRBV6-6|TRBJ1-2|TRBD1
TGTGCCAGCAACCCCGGCATGGAACAGGGGAGCTATGGCTACACCTTC
CASNPGMEQGSYGYTF
>NA|TRBV24-1|TRBJ2-1|NA
TGTGCCACCATTCCGACAGGCCCCATGGAAAATGAGCAGTTCTTC
CATIPTGPMENEQFF
>few|TRBV20-1|TRBJ2-3|TRBD2
TGCAGTGCTAATAAGCGGGAGGGCCTATCTCCGCAGTATTTT
CSANKREGLSPQYF
>NA|TRBV12-5|TRBJ1-2|NA
TGTGCTAGTGGTTTGGCGGACAGCCCCGCTTATGGCTACACCTTC
CASGLADSPAYGYTF
>NA|TRBV19|TRBJ1-5|NA
TGTGCCAGCAGGGTATCTGCCAATCAGCCCCAGCATTTT
CASRVSANQPQHF
>NA|TRBV24-1|TRBJ2-3|NA
TGTGCCACTTCGACAGCCAGCACAGATACGCAGTATTTT
CATSTASTDTQYF
>NA|TRBV29-1|TRBJ1-1|NA
TGCAGCGTTGCAAGATCGGGGGACGCTGAAGCTTTCTTT
CSVARSGDAEAFF
>few|TRBV10-3|TRBJ2-3|TRBD1
TGTGCCATCAGTGGGATTCCCCGGGACAGGGCAACAGATACGCAGTATTTT
CAISGIPRDRATDTQYF
>NA|TRBV19|TRBJ1-2|TRBD1
TGTGCCAGTAGTGGGGGACAGGAGAAAGTCTACTATGGCTACACCTTC
CASSGGQEKVYYGYTF
>few|TRBV29-1|TRBJ1-1|NA
TGCAGCGTTGGAGGGAGGGTGAACACTGAAGCTTTCTTT
CSVGGRVNTEAFF
>NA|TRBV28|TRBJ2-1|TRBD2
TGTGCCAGCAGTTTTCCCACTAGCGGGGGTTACAATGAGCAGTTCTTC
CASSFPTSGGYNEQFF
>few|TRBV10-3|TRBJ1-1|NA
TGTGCCATCAGTGAGTCCAGGGCTCTGAACACTGAAGCTTTCTTT
CAISESRALNTEAFF
>NA|TRBV7-7|TRBJ2-7|NA
TGTGCCAGCAGCTTCGAACTGGACTACGAGCAGTACTTC
CASSFELDYEQYF
>NA|TRBV20-1|TRBJ2-1|TRBD2
TGCAGTGCTAGAGATCCAGTCGCTAGCGGATACAATGAGCAGTTCTTC
CSARDPVASGYNEQFF
>NA|TRBV5-1|TRBJ2-3|TRBD1
TGCGCCAGCAGCTGGGACAGGGCCCACCCAGATACGCAGTATTTT
CASSWDRAHPDTQYF
>few|TRBV20-1|TRBJ2-3|NA
TGCAGTGCTGCCCCTTCCCTCCCTCAAGATACGCAGTATTTT
CSAAPSLPQDTQYF
>once|TRBV12-3/TRBV12-4|TRBJ1-3|NA
TGTGCCAGCAGTTTACAGGGGCGATACACCATATATTTT
CASSLQGRYTIYF
>NA|TRBV21-1|TRBJ2-2|NA
TGTGCCAGCAGCGCGGGCAAGAACACCGGGGAGCTGTTTTTT
CASSAGKNTGELFF
>NA|TRBV18|TRBJ2-1|NA
TGTGCCAGCTCACCAGCTTGGGGCGGGATCTCCTACAATGAGCGGTTCTTC
CASSPAWGGISYNERFF
>few|TRBV5-1|TRBJ1-5|NA
TGCGCCAGCAGCTTGGGGGCCTCAACCAGCAATCAGCCCCAGCATTTT
CASSLGASTSNQPQHF
>few|TRBV25-1|TRBJ1-2|NA
TGTGCCAGCCTCTCAGGGGTCGGCTATGGCTACACCTTC
CASLSGVGYGYTF
>NA|TRBV5-1|TRBJ2-3|TRBD1
TGCGCCAGCAGCTTGGTGCGACAGGGGGGTACTAGCACAGATACGCAGTATTTT
CASSLVRQGGTSTDTQYF
>NA|TRBV27|TRBJ1-5|TRBD1
TGTGCCAGCAGACCAGGGGGCCCAAATCAGCCCCAGCATTTT
CASRPGGPNQPQHF
>NA|TRBV3-1|TRBJ2-5|NA
TGTGCCAGCAGCCAACCGGGAGTTCGAGAGCAGTACTTC
CASSQPGVREQYF
>few|TRBV2|TRBJ1-5|NA
TGTGCCAGCAGTTACTTCCAGAGCAATCAGCCCCAGCATTTT
CASSYFQSNQPQHF